Here is one TCR beta chain with its context. These data originate in a study of CD8 T cells in Susac syndrome. Germline V gene sequence: CDR1 GTSNPN, CDR2 SVGIG (reference sequence). CDR3 length equals 15 residues. V gave up 4 bases and J gave up 2 bases, with 18 bases separating them. Random-hexamer reverse transcription was applied to roughly 0.45 to 1 ug RNA. MiXCR, applied by TCRdb to the immunoSEQ multiplex PCR reads, yields one record per CDR3 protein. Here the sample spans tens of thousands of distinct CDR3 sequences, approximately 93% being singletons. The source of this sequence is a human donor with multiple sclerosis. The source material was CD8+ T cells from PBMCs. The J gene is TRBJ2-7, the V gene TRBV30, with D possibly called TRBD1 or TRBD2 (5 bases each). This chain's CDR3 is CAWISRDRGTYEQYF. DNA for the CDR3: TGTGCCTGGATCTCCCGGGACCGAGGAACCTACGAGCAGTACTTC.